The next 25 T cell receptor beta chains were all read from a single sample in a study of shared clonotypes between healthy human individuals. TCRdb's copy holds only in-frame clones and misses some; the assay was immunoSEQ multiplex PCR. The sample has approximately 2.5 million clones, over 85% seen once. Source material: naive CD4+ T cells sorted from blood. As for subset: CD45RA+ positively selected. The source of these receptors is a man between 18 and 29 years old in good health.

The chain recombines TRBV5-1 with TRBJ2-1, with 8 bases that match TRBD1. Germline V gene lookup returns CDR1 SGHRS and CDR2 YFSETQ. The CDR3 length is 16 residues. The V segment lost 0 bases and the J segment 2 bases; nucleotides outside the gene matches: 4. CDR3 DNA sequence: TGCGCCAGCAGCTTGGGCAACAGGGGGACCTACAATGAGCAGTTCTTC. The encoded protein is CASSLGNRGTYNEQFF.

This chain connects TRBV7-2 to TRBJ1-2, with 9 bases identical to TRBD1. After removal of 2 bases from V and 3 bases from J, the junction contained 7 bases not matched to a gene. CDR3 length: 16 amino acids. CDR1 SGHTA and CDR2 FQGNSA come from the germline V gene. In nucleotides, the CDR3 is TGTGCCAGCAGCTTAACCCCGGGACAGGGACACTATGGCTACACCTTC. Protein: CASSLTPGQGHYGYTF.

Concerning this clone: Other DNA sequences in this sample translate to the same CDR3. The chain is built from TRBV9 and TRBJ2-2, with TRBD2 matching 11 bases. This CDR3 is 15 amino acids long. In germline, CDR1 is SGDLS, CDR2 YYNGEE. After removal of 2 bases from V and 3 bases from J, the junction contained 0 bases not matched to a gene. The CDR3 DNA sequence: TGTGCCAGCAGCGTGGGACTAGCGGACACCGGGGAGCTGTTTTTT. This translates into CASSVGLADTGELFF.

The rearrangement links TRBV5-5 to TRBJ1-6; D may be TRBD1 (5 bases). The CDR3 sequence is 17 residues long. CDR1 and CDR2 from the germline V gene are SGHKS and YYEKEE (reference sequence). V was shortened by 4 bases and J by 1 base, with 15 bases between the two germline ends. CDR3 region: CASSKTRGESYNSPLHF. In DNA, the CDR3 is TGTGCCAGCAGCAAAACGCGGGGGGAATCCTATAATTCACCCCTCCACTTT.

The CDR3 bases are TGTGCCAGCAGTTTGGCCGACAGGCGAGCCAAAAACATTCAGTACTTC. The encoded protein is CASSLADRRAKNIQYF. The V and J genes are TRBV28 and TRBJ2-4, with D possibly matching TRBD1 (6 bases). The CDR3 spans 16 residues. Trimming cost V 3 bases and J 0 bases, with 12 bases left between them. CDR1 and CDR2 (germline): MDHEN, SYDVKM.

The rearrangement links TRBV7-9 to TRBJ2-1; the match to TRBD1 covers 9 bases. Per germline, CDR1 SEHNR and CDR2 FQNEAQ (reference sequence). The J segment lost 12 bases and the V segment lost 4 bases, leaving 13 bases of the junction unmatched. The length of the CDR3 is 15 residues. The CDR3 sequence is CASSYSGTGMVGQFF. CDR3 DNA: TGTGCCAGCAGCTACTCGGGGACAGGGATGGTCGGGCAGTTCTTC.

The chain is built from TRBV10-3 and TRBJ2-2, with TRBD2 matching 8 bases. Germline V gene lookup returns CDR1 ENHRY and CDR2 SYGVKD. The V and J ends lost 6 bases and 4 bases, in that order; junction bases with no gene match: 4. CDR3 length equals 14 residues. The DNA of the CDR3 is TGTGCCATCAGCGGGGGGGCCCCCACCGGGGAGCTGTTTTTT. Its protein is CAISGGAPTGELFF.

V gene TRBV9 combines with J gene TRBJ2-3; D is unresolved. Germline lookup yields CDR1 SGDLS and CDR2 YYNGEE. V was clipped by 0 bases and J by 2 bases, with 10 bases between them. The CDR3 has 15 residues. The CDR3 loop is CASSVEADTTDTQYF. For the CDR3, the DNA is TGTGCCAGCAGCGTAGAAGCAGACACCACAGATACGCAGTATTTT.

The chain recombines TRBV15 with TRBJ1-5; no clear D. The V and J ends lost 5 bases and 5 bases respectively, with 7 bases between them. The V gene's germline CDR1 is LNHNV and CDR2 YYDKDF (reference sequence). The CDR3 totals 12 residues. The CDR3 region is CATSLGYQPQHF. CDR3 coding DNA: TGTGCCACCAGCTTGGGTTATCAGCCCCAGCATTTT.

V and J are TRBV10-3 and TRBJ2-7; 7 nucleotides align to TRBD2. In germline, CDR1 is ENHRY, CDR2 SYGVKD. After removal of 7 bases from V and 2 bases from J, the junction contained 8 bases not matched to a gene. The CDR3 has 14 residues. CDR3: CAITGGLGAYEQYF. The DNA of the CDR3 is TGTGCCATCACGGGAGGTTTAGGGGCCTACGAGCAGTACTTC.

This clone was counted a single time. This CDR3 is also generated by other DNA sequences in the sample. CDR3 region: CASSISGGNNQPQHF. The DNA for the CDR3 is TGTGCCAGTAGTATAAGTGGGGGGAACAATCAGCCCCAGCATTTT. V gene TRBV19 combines with J gene TRBJ1-5; D is perhaps TRBD1 (5 bases). Trimming took 2 bases from V and 3 from J, leaving 11 bases between them. The CDR3 length is 15 residues. Per the germline V gene, CDR1 is LNHDA and CDR2 is SQIVND (reference sequence).

The V gene is TRBV10-3, the J gene TRBJ1-1, with 11 positions matching TRBD1. Germline values: CDR1 ENHRY, CDR2 SYGVKD. The V gene end was trimmed by 3 bases and the J gene end by 5 bases; junction bases not matched to a gene: 5. This CDR3 has 15 residues. CDR3 residues: CAISDRTGGRTEAFF. As DNA, the CDR3 is TGTGCCATCAGTGATAGGACAGGGGGCAGGACTGAAGCTTTCTTT.

V gene TRBV2 combines with J gene TRBJ2-7; 9 nucleotides agree with TRBD2. The germline CDR1 and CDR2 sequences are SNHLY and FYNNEI. With 3 bases clipped from V and 5 bases from J, the junction kept 5 bases outside the gene matches. The CDR3 has 14 amino acids. CDR3 loop: CASSDSGGMNEQYF. The CDR3 DNA reads as TGTGCCAGCAGTGACAGCGGGGGGATGAACGAGCAGTACTTC.

This clone was detected only a few times. The gene calls are TRBV6-5 and TRBJ1-5, with 7 bases that match TRBD1. V was pared by 6 bases and J by 6 bases, with 5 bases of the junction left unmatched. The germline gives CDR1 MNHEY, CDR2 SVGAGI. The CDR3 contains 13 residues. The CDR3 reads CASRPDRVQPQHF. CDR3 nucleotides: TGTGCCAGCAGACCCGACAGGGTTCAGCCCCAGCATTTT.

The genes are TRBV6-5 and TRBJ2-5; D is unresolved. This CDR3 spans 14 amino acids. Trimming took 0 bases from V and 1 from J, leaving 6 bases between them. Germline CDR1 reads MNHEY; CDR2 reads SVGAGI. The DNA of the CDR3 is TGTGCCAGCAGTTACTCACGGAGCCAAGAGACCCAGTACTTC. This gives the protein CASSYSRSQETQYF.

The V gene is TRBV28, the J gene TRBJ1-4, with D maybe TRBD1 (5 bases). Trimming pared 6 bases from V and 14 bases from J, leaving 28 bases between. In germline, CDR1 is MDHEN, CDR2 SYDVKM. The CDR3 consists of 16 residues. The CDR3 loop reads CASSPQTPAGTHALFF. The CDR3 DNA sequence: TGTGCCAGCAGCCCACAAACGCCAGCCGGGACCCATGCTCTGTTTTTT.

This rearrangement joins TRBV7-9 to TRBJ1-4; no definite D call. Germline assignment: CDR1 SEHNR and CDR2 FQNEAQ (reference sequence). Trimming shortened V by 4 bases and J by 7 bases, and 10 bases separated the two germline ends. The CDR3 spans 13 residues. The CDR3 DNA reads as TGTGCCAGCAGCTCCTCTAAGGTTGAAAAACTGTTTTTT. Protein product: CASSSSKVEKLFF.

This chain connects TRBV7-9 to TRBJ2-1; D is uncertain. This CDR3 spans 12 amino acids. Germline V gene data show CDR1 as SEHNR and CDR2 as FQNEAQ (reference sequence). V was shortened by 6 bases and J by 14 bases, with 17 bases between the two germline ends. The CDR3 reads CASSIESGSKFF. The CDR3 DNA is TGTGCCAGCAGTATAGAGTCAGGATCTAAGTTCTTC.

This clone was seen only a few times. The V and J genes are TRBV11-3 and TRBJ1-1; tentatively, D is TRBD1 (5 bases). The CDR3 has 12 amino acids. CDR1 is SGHNT and CDR2 is YENEEA in the germline V gene. Trimming pared 5 bases from V and 10 bases from J, leaving 14 bases between. This chain's CDR3 is CASSKSGTAAFF. The CDR3 DNA is TGTGCCAGCAGCAAGTCCGGGACGGCAGCTTTCTTT.

This chain uses TRBV2 with TRBJ2-5; TRBD1 is a possible D gene (7 bases). This CDR3 comprises 15 residues. CDR1 and CDR2 from the germline V gene are SNHLY and FYNNEI. V was pared by 5 bases and J by 8 bases, with 21 bases between. CDR3 sequence reads: CASSTFTGAGFTQYF. The CDR3 DNA is TGTGCCAGCAGTACCTTCACAGGGGCGGGGTTCACCCAGTACTTC.

The chain has TRBV6-6 and TRBJ1-4, with D maybe TRBD1 (6 bases). From germline, CDR1 is MNHNY and CDR2 SVGAGI (reference sequence). There are 15 residues in the CDR3. Trimming pared 8 bases from V and 0 bases from J, leaving 13 bases between. CDR3: CASGYRDPTNEKLFF. Here the CDR3 DNA reads TGTGCCAGCGGATACAGGGATCCAACTAATGAAAAACTGTTTTTT.

This rearrangement joins TRBV11-2 to TRBJ1-6; no reliable D call. The CDR3 is made up of 14 amino acids. V was clipped by 2 bases and J by 14 bases, with 16 bases between them. Looked up from germline, CDR1 is SGHAT and CDR2 is FQNNGV. The CDR3 DNA sequence: TGTGCCAGCAGCTTAACGAATCCACGAGGGACCCTCCACTTT. It translates to CASSLTNPRGTLHF. The whole variable domain, filled in from reference TRBV11-2 and TRBJ1-6, reads EAGVAQSPRYKIIEKRQSVAFWCNPISGHATLYWYQQILGQGPKLLIQFQNNGVVDDSQLPKDRFSAERLKGVDSTLKIQPAKLEDSAVYLCASSLTNPRGTLHFGNGTRLTVT.

The chain couples TRBV11-1 to TRBJ2-1; D possibly corresponds to TRBD2 (6 bases). V was trimmed by 5 bases and J by 3 bases, leaving 14 bases between them. The germline CDR1 and CDR2 sequences are SGHAT and FQDESV (reference sequence). There are 15 residues in the CDR3. Here the CDR3 DNA reads TGTGCCAGCAGCCCTAGGCAGGGAGGCTACAATGAGCAGTTCTTC. Translation: CASSPRQGGYNEQFF. The variable domain in full, with the rest retrieved from reference TRBV11-1 and TRBJ2-1, is EAEVAQSPRYKITEKSQAVAFWCDPISGHATLYWYRQILGQGPELLVQFQDESVVDDSQLPKDRFSAERLKGVDSTLKIQPAELGDSAMYLCASSPRQGGYNEQFFGPGTRLTVL.

With respect to this clone: This specimen includes other DNA sequences encoding the same CDR3. The chain employs TRBV7-2 and TRBJ2-5; D is perhaps TRBD2 (7 bases). Per germline, CDR1 SGHTA and CDR2 FQGNSA. V lost 2 bases and J 5 bases, leaving 12 bases between the germline ends. The CDR3 is 14 residues long. The CDR3 spells CASSLSSGQETQYF. The CDR3 nucleotides are TGTGCCAGCAGCTTATCTAGCGGACAGGAGACCCAGTACTTC.

The V and J genes are TRBV6-6 and TRBJ2-7; the D is unclear. The V gene's germline CDR1 is MNHNY and CDR2 SVGAGI (reference sequence). V was pared by 0 bases and J by 3 bases, with 9 bases between. The CDR3 has 14 amino acids. The CDR3 DNA sequence: TGTGCCAGCAGTTACTCGTCCAGCGTCTACGAGCAGTACTTC. Translation: CASSYSSSVYEQYF.